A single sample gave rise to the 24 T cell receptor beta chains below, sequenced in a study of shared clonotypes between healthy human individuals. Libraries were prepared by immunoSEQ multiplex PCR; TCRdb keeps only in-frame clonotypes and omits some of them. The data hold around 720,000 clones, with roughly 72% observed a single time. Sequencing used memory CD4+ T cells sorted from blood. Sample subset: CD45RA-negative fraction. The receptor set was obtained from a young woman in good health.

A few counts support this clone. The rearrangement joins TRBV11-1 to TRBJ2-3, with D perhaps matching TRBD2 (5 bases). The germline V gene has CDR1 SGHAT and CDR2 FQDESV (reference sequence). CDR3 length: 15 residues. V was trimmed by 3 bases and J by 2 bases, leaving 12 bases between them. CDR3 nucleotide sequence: TGTGCCAGCAGCTTTCCAATGGGAGTCACAGATACGCAGTATTTT. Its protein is CASSFPMGVTDTQYF.

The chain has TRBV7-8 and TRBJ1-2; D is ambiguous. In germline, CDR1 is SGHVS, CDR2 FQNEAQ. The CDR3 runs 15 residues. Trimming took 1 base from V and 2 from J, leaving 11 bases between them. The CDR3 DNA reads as TGTGCCAGCAGCTTAGGGGTGGGATCCAACTATGGCTACACCTTC. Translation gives CASSLGVGSNYGYTF.

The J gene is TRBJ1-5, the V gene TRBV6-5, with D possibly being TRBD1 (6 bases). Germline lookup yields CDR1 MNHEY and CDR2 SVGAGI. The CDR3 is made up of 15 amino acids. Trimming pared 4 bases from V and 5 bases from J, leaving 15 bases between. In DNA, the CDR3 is TGTGCCAGCAGTTTAGGGGGGCAGGGGTATCAGCCCCAGCATTTT. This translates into CASSLGGQGYQPQHF.

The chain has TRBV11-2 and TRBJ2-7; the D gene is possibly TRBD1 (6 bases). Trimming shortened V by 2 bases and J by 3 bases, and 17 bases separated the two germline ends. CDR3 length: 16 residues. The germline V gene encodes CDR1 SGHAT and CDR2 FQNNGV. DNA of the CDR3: TGTGCCAGCAGCTTAACTTCCGTCCAGACAGGCTACGAGCAGTACTTC. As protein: CASSLTSVQTGYEQYF.

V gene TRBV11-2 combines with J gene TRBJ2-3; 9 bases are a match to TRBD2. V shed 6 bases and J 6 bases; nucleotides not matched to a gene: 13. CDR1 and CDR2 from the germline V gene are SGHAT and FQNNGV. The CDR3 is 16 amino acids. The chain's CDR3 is CASRQGRGGALDTQYF. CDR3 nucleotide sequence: TGTGCCAGCAGACAAGGGCGGGGGGGAGCTTTGGATACGCAGTATTTT.

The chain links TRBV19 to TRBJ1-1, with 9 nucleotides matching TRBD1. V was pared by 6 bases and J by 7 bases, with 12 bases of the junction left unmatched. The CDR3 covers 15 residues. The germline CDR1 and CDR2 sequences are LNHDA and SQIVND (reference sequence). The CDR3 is CASRWGQGRVDEAFF. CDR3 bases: TGTGCCAGTAGATGGGGACAGGGCAGGGTCGATGAAGCTTTCTTT.

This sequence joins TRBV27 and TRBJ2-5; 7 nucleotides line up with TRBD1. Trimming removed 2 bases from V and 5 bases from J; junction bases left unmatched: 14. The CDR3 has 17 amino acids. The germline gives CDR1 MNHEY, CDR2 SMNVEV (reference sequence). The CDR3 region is CASSLQGEGGHSETQYF. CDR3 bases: TGTGCCAGCAGTTTACAGGGGGAAGGGGGCCACTCGGAGACCCAGTACTTC.

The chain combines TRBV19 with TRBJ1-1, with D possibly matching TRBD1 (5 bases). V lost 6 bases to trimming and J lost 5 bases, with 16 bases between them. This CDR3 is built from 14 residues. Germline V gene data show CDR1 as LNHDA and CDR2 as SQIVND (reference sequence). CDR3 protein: CASRGTLATTEAFF. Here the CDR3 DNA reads TGTGCCAGTAGAGGGACCTTGGCGACGACTGAAGCTTTCTTT.

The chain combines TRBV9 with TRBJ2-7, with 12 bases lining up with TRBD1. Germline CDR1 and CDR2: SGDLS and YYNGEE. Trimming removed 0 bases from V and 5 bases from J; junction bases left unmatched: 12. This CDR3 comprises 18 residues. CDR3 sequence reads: CASSVGAGTGGKANEQYF. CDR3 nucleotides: TGTGCCAGCAGCGTAGGGGCGGGGACAGGGGGCAAAGCGAACGAGCAGTACTTC.

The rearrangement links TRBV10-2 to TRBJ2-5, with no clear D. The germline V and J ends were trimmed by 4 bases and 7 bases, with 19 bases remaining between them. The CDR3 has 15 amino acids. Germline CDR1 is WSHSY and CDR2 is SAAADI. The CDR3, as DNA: TGCGCCAGCAGTGTAAGGCCGCAAAACGGTGGGACCCAGTACTTC. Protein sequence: CASSVRPQNGGTQYF.

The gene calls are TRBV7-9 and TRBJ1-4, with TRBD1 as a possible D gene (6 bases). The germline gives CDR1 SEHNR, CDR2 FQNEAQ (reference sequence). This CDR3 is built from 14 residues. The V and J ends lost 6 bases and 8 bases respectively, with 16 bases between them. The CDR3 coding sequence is TGTGCCAGCAGAGCCACAGGGTTCGGAGAAAAACTGTTTTTT. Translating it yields CASRATGFGEKLFF.

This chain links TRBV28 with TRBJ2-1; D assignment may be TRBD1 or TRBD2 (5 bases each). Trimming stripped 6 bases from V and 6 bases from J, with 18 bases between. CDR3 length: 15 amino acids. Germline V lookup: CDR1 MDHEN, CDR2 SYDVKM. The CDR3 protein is CASSFARWGFNEQFF. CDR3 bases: TGTGCCAGCAGCTTCGCACGGTGGGGGTTCAATGAGCAGTTCTTC.

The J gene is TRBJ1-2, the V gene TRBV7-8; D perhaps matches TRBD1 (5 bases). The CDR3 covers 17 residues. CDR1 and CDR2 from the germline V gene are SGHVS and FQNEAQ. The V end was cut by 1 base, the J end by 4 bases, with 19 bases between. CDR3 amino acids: CASSLEGRGGPLYGYTF. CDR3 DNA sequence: TGTGCCAGCAGCTTAGAAGGGCGGGGCGGTCCCCTCTATGGCTACACCTTC.

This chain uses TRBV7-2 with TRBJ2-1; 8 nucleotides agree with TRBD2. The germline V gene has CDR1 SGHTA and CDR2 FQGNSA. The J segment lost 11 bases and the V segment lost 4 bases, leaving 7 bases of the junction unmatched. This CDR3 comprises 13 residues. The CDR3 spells CASSSYLSGKQFF. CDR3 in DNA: TGTGCCAGCAGCTCCTACCTTAGCGGGAAGCAGTTCTTC.

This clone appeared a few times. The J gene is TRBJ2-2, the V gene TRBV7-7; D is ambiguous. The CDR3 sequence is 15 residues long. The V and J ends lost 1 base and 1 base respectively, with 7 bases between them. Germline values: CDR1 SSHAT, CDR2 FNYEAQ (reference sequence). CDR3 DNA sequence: TGTGCCAGCAGCTTAGAGTCCGGGAACACCGGGGAGCTGTTTTTT. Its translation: CASSLESGNTGELFF.

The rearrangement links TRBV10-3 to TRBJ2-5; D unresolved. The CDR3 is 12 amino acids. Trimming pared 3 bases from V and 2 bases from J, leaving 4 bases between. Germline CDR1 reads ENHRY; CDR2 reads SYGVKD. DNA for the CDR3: TGTGCCATCAGTGACACTCAAGAGACCCAGTACTTC. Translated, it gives CAISDTQETQYF.

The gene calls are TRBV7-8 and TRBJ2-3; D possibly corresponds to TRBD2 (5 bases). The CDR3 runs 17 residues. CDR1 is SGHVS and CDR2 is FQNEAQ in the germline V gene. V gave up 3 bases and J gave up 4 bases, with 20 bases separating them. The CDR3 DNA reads TGTGCCAGCAGCTTGGGAGACTTCCTTTACCCTCCAGATACGCAGTATTTT. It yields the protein CASSLGDFLYPPDTQYF.

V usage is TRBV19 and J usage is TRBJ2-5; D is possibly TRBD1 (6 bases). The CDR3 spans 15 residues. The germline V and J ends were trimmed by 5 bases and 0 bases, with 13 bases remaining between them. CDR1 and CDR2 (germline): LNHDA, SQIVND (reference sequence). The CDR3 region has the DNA TGTGCCAGTAGTTCGGGACAAACTTACCAAGAGACCCAGTACTTC. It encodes CASSSGQTYQETQYF.

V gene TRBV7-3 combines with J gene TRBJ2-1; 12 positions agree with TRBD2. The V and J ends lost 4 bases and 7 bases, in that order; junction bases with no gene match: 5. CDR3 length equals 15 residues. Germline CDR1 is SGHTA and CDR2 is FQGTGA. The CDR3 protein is CASSSTSGRSNEQFF. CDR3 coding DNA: TGTGCCAGCAGCTCGACTAGCGGGAGATCAAATGAGCAGTTCTTC.

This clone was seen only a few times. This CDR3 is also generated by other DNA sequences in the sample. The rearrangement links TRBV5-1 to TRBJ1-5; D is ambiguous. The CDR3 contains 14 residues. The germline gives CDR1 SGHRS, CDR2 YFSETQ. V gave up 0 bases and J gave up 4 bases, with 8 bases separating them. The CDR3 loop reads CASSLGQENQPQHF. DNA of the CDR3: TGCGCCAGCAGCTTGGGGCAAGAGAATCAGCCCCAGCATTTT.

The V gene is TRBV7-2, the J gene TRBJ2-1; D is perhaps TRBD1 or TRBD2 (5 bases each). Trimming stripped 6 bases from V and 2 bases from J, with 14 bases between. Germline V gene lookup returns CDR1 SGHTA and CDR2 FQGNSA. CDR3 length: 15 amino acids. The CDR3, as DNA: TGTGCCAGCAGTCTTGCCGGGACCCCCTACAATGAGCAGTTCTTC. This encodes CASSLAGTPYNEQFF. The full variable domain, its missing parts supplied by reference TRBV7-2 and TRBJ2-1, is GAGVSQSPSNKVTEKGKDVELRCDPISGHTALYWYRQSLGQGLEFLIYFQGNSAPDKSGLPSDRFSAERTGGSVSTLTIQRTQQEDSAVYLCASSLAGTPYNEQFFGPGTRLTVL.

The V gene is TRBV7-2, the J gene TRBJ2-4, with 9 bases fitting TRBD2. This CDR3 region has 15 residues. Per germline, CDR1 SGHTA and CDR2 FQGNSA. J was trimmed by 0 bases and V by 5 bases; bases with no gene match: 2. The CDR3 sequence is CASSGSGRAKNIQYF. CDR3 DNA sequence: TGTGCCAGCAGCGGTAGCGGGAGAGCCAAAAACATTCAGTACTTC.

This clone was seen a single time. CDR3 protein: CASSARHQANYGYTF. Here the CDR3 DNA reads TGTGCCAGCAGCGCTAGACACCAAGCTAACTATGGCTACACCTTC. V gene TRBV7-8 combines with J gene TRBJ1-2; unclear D gene. Germline V gives CDR1 SGHVS, CDR2 FQNEAQ. Trimming took 5 bases from V and 0 from J, leaving 13 bases between them. The CDR3 length is 15 residues.

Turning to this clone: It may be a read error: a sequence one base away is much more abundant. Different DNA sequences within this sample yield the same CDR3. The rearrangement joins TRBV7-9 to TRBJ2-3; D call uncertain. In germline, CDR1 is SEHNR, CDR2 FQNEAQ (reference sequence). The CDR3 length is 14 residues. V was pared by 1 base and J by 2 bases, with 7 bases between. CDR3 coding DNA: TGTGCCAGCAGCTTAGGGCTTAACACAGATACGCAGTATTTT. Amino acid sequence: CASSLGLNTDTQYF.